This paragraph covers one TCR beta chain sequence. This CDR3 has 14 residues. CDR1 is MDHEN, CDR2 SYDVKM, per germline. With V trimmed by 6 bases and J by 5 bases, 9 bases remained unmatched. The source of the sample is a study of blood T cell repertoires in COVID-19. On the study more broadly: Samples of COVID-19 (acute and convalescent) were obtained from the United States, Italy and Spain. PBMCs, B-cell-depleted T cells, or T cells were the source of the cDNA or gDNA that made up the material.

In the original processing: Nucleated cell number was recorded as an estimate derived from reference gene primer amplification. Measured with immunoSEQ multiplex PCR; TCRdb has only the in-frame clones, and not every one. The DNA gave D and trimming, while V, J and clone size come from that table. Here the sample spans about 190,000 clones, approximately 88% being singletons. The TCR originated in a woman in her twenties or thirties who had recovered from COVID-19. The chain joins TRBV28 to TRBJ2-5; 7 nucleotides agree with TRBD2. Sequencing was carried out using PBMCs or T cells enriched from blood (not recorded which). CDR3 protein: CASRKPRGFETQYF. In DNA, the CDR3 is TGTGCCAGCAGGAAACCGCGGGGGTTTGAGACCCAGTACTTC.